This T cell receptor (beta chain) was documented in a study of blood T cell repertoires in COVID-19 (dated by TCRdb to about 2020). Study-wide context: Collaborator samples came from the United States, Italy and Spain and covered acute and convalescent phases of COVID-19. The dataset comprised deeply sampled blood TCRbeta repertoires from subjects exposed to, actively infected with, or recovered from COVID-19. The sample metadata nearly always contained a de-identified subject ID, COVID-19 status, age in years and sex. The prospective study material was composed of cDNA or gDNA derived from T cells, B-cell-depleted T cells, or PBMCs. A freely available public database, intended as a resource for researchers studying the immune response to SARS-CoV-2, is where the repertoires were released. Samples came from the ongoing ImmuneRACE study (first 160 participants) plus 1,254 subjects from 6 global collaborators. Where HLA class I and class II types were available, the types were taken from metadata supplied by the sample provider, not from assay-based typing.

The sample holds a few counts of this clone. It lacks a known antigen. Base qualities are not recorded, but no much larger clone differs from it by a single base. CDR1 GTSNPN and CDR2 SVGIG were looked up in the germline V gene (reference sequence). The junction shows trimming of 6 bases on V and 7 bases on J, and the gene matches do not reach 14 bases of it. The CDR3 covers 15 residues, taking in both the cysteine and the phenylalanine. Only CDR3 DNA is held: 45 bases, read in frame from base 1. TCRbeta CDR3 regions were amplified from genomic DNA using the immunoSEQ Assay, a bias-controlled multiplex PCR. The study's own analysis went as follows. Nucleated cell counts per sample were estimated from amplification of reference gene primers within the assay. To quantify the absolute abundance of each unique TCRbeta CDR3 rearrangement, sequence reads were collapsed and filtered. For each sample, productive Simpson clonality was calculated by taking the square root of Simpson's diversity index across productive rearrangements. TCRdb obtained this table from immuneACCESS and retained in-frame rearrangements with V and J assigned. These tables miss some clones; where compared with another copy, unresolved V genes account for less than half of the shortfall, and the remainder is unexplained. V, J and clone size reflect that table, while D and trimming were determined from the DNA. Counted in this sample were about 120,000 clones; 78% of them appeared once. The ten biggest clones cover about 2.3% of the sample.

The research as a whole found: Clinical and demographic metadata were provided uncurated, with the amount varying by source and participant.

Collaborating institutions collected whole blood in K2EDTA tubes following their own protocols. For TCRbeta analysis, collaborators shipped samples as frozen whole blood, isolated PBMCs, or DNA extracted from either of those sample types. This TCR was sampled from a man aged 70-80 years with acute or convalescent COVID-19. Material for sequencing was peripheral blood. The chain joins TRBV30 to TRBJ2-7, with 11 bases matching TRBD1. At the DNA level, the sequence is TGTGCCTGCTCCCCCGGGACAGGGGGGGCCCGGGAGCAGTACTTC. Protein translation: CACSPGTGGAREQYF.